This T cell receptor (beta chain) was retrieved from a study of blood T cells in healthy people across ages. Study observations and caveats: A conclusive naive versus antigen-experienced comparison was prevented by the unsorted PBMCs. The fall in TCR beta diversity per million T cells was roughly linear with age. CMV status of donors was not determined, possibly confounding expanded clonotype changes.

A second PCR of 7 to 11 cycles used a sample-barcoded 5' primer and a J-beta primer mix. Each cDNA molecule was tagged by a template-switch adaptor with 12 random nucleotides. TCRdb analysed the 5' RACE reads with MiXCR anew, one entry per CDR3 protein. Of 650,000 to 1,000,000 distinct CDR3 sequences listed, under 40% are singletons. Trimming removed 4 bases from V and 1 base from J, with 10 bases in between. The CDR3 contains 14 residues. CDR1 SGHDN and CDR2 FVKESK come from the germline V gene. This clonotype has just a few counts. Its specificity is not known. V and J are TRBV14 and TRBJ1-1; D remains unclear. This sequence originates from a man between 18 and 29 years old in good health. The specimen was blood. The CDR3 region has the DNA TGTGCCAGCAGCCCTTTTCTCTCGAACACTGAAGCTTTCTTT. This codes for CASSPFLSNTEAFF.